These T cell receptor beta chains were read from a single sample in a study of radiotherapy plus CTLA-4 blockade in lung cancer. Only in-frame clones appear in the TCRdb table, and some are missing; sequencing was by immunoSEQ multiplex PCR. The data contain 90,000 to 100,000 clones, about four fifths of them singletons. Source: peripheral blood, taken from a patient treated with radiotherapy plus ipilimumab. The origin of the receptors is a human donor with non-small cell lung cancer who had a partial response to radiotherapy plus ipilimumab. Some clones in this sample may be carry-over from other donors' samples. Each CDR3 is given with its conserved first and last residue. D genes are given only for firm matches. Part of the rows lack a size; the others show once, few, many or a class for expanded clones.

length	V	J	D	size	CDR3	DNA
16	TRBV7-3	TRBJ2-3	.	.	CASSLPPGKSTDTQYF	TGTGCCAGCAGCTTACCCCCCGGGAAGAGCACAGATACGCAGTATTTT
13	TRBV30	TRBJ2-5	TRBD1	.	CAWSAGGRETQYF	TGTGCCTGGAGTGCAGGGGGCCGTGAGACCCAGTACTTC
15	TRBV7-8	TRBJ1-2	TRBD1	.	CASSTRTGSIYGYTF	TGTGCCAGCAGCACCCGGACAGGCTCGATCTATGGCTACACCTTC
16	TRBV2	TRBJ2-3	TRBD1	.	CASSGWGQGTTDTQYF	TGTGCCAGCAGCGGGTGGGGACAGGGTACCACAGATACGCAGTATTTT
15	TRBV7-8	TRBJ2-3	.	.	CASRGSGVGTDTQYF	TGTGCCAGCAGAGGCTCGGGGGTTGGCACAGATACGCAGTATTTT
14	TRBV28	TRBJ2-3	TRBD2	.	CAIRGGPGTDTQYF	TGTGCCATACGGGGGGGCCCTGGCACAGATACGCAGTATTTT
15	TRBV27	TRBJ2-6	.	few	CASSPGHAGANVLTF	TGTGCCAGCAGTCCTGGGCATGCTGGGGCCAACGTCCTGACTTTC
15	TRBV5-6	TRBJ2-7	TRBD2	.	CASSLGEVGGNEQYF	TGTGCCAGCAGCTTGGGGGAGGTGGGGGGGAACGAGCAGTACTTC
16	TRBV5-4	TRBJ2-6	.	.	CASSLTTLSGANVLTF	TGTGCCAGCAGCTTGACAACCCTCTCTGGGGCCAACGTCCTGACTTTC
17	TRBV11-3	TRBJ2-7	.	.	CASSYRLDSLSSYEQYF	TGTGCCAGCAGCTACAGACTGGACAGCTTGAGCTCCTACGAGCAGTACTTC
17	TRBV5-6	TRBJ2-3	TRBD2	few	CASSLLAGVTFADTQYF	TGTGCCAGCAGCTTGTTAGCGGGAGTTACTTTCGCAGATACGCAGTATTTT
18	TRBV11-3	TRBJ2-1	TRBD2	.	CASSLYRASGFQGDEQFF	TGTGCCAGCAGCCTTTACCGGGCTAGCGGGTTTCAGGGCGATGAGCAGTTCTTC
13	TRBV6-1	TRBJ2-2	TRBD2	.	CASSERGAGELFF	TGTGCCAGCAGTGAACGGGGGGCCGGGGAGCTGTTTTTT
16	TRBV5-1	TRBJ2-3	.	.	CASSLEGLGPADTQYF	TGCGCCAGCAGCTTGGAAGGGTTGGGGCCAGCAGATACGCAGTATTTT
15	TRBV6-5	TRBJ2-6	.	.	CASSPSGSGANVLTF	TGTGCCAGCAGTCCCTCGGGCTCTGGGGCCAACGTCCTGACTTTC
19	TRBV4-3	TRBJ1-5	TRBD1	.	CASSPYFRQGALGNQPQHF	TGCGCCAGCAGTCCCTACTTTAGACAGGGGGCCCTTGGCAATCAGCCCCAGCATTTT
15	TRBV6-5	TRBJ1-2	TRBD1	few	CASSPRQGTAYGYTF	TGTGCCAGCAGTCCCCGACAGGGAACAGCCTATGGCTACACCTTC
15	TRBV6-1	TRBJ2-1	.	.	CASSEAGQPVGEQFF	TGTGCCAGCAGTGAAGCGGGCCAGCCGGTGGGTGAGCAGTTCTTC
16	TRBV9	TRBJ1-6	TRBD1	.	CASSVDQGGWDSPLHF	TGTGCCAGCAGCGTGGATCAGGGGGGATGGGATTCACCCCTCCACTTT
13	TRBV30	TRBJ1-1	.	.	CAWFGGLYTEAFF	TGTGCCTGGTTCGGGGGGCTGTACACTGAAGCTTTCTTT
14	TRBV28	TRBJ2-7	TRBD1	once	CASSLAGQVNEQYF	TGTGCCAGCAGTTTGGCAGGACAGGTTAACGAGCAGTACTTC